These 31 T cell receptor beta chains share one sample of origin, sequenced in a study of cytomegalovirus exposure and HLA in healthy donors. Use of 60 Vbeta and 13 Jbeta primers characterized the PCR. Assay used: immunoSEQ multiplex PCR; TCRdb lists only in-frame clones, some missing. The sample records 80,000 to 100,000 clones, 81% being singletons. Input material: PBMCs. The receptors derive from a human donor in good health.

The rearrangement joins TRBV19 to TRBJ1-1, with a possible D match to TRBD1 (5 bases). The CDR3 runs to 11 residues. Germline CDR1 and CDR2: LNHDA and SQIVND (reference sequence). Trimming cost V 6 bases and J 6 bases, with 8 bases left between them. The CDR3 DNA follows: TGTGCCAGTAGCCGACAGTCTGAAGCTTTCTTT. The encoded protein is CASSRQSEAFF.

The chain carries TRBV25-1 and TRBJ2-7; 7 bases align to TRBD1. From germline, CDR1 is MGHDK and CDR2 SYGVNS. This CDR3 is built from 15 residues. Losses at the gene ends were 5 bases for V and 3 bases for J; bases not matched to a gene: 10. The CDR3 protein is CASSPRDSKLYEQYF. CDR3 DNA: TGTGCCAGCAGTCCTCGGGACAGCAAACTCTACGAGCAGTACTTC.

This clone has more than one count but fewer than ten. The chain combines TRBV7-2 with TRBJ1-2, with 9 bases fitting TRBD1. J gave up 2 bases and V 5 bases, and 6 bases lay outside the gene matches. Per germline, CDR1 SGHTA and CDR2 FQGNSA. This CDR3 is 15 amino acids long. The CDR3 bases are TGTGCCAGCAGCGAGCGACAGGGGGGGAACTATGGCTACACCTTC. Amino acid sequence: CASSERQGGNYGYTF.

V is TRBV15 and J is TRBJ1-2, with D uncertain. This CDR3 comprises 15 residues. Germline CDR1 reads LNHNV; CDR2 reads YYDKDF (reference sequence). The V end lost 0 bases, the J end lost 2 bases, and 10 bases lay between the germline ends. CDR3 DNA sequence: TGTGCCACCAGCAGAGATCTAAGCGGGAACTATGGCTACACCTTC. Translated: CATSRDLSGNYGYTF. Variable domain in full (rest from reference TRBV15 and TRBJ1-2): DAMVIQNPRYQVTQFGKPVTLSCSQTLNHNVMYWYQQKSSQAPKLLFHYYDKDFNNEADTPDNFQSRRPNTSFCFLDIRSPGLGDTAMYLCATSRDLSGNYGYTFGSGTRLTVV.

The chain links TRBV18 to TRBJ2-7; the D gene is possibly TRBD2 (6 bases). Germline V gene data show CDR1 as KGHSH and CDR2 as LQKENI. The V and J ends lost 6 bases and 4 bases respectively, with 25 bases between them. This CDR3 region has 17 residues. CDR3 residues: CASSLARGQGERYEQYF. In DNA form, the CDR3 reads TGTGCCAGCTCCCTAGCGAGAGGGCAGGGTGAGAGGTACGAGCAGTACTTC.

About this clone: A read error may account for a junction end that differs from germline. This chain uses TRBV27 with TRBJ1-1, with D perhaps matching TRBD1 (6 bases). Germline loops: CDR1 MNHEY, CDR2 SMNVEV (reference sequence). This CDR3 is built from 16 residues. The CDR3 is CASRERGGEVKTEAFF. The CDR3 nucleotides are TGTGCCAGCAGGGAGAGGGGGGGCGAGGTGAAAACTGAAGCTTTCTTT.

The V gene is TRBV5-1, the J gene TRBJ2-1; maybe TRBD2 (7 bases). CDR1 SGHRS and CDR2 YFSETQ come from the germline V gene. The CDR3 totals 15 residues. Trimming took 9 bases from V and 7 from J, leaving 23 bases between them. The CDR3 region is CATKQGRGRANEQFF. The DNA of the CDR3 is TGCGCCACTAAACAGGGTCGGGGGAGGGCAAATGAGCAGTTCTTC.

The V gene is TRBV25-1, the J gene TRBJ1-2; perhaps TRBD1 as D (5 bases). The CDR3 contains 14 residues. Deletions cut 1 base from V and 8 bases from J, with 14 bases between. Germline CDR1 is MGHDK and CDR2 is SYGVNS. The CDR3: CASSESGSPGGYTF. The CDR3 DNA reads TGTGCCAGCAGTGAATCAGGGTCCCCTGGAGGCTACACCTTC.

The rearrangement joins TRBV5-4 to TRBJ1-1; a possible D gene is TRBD1 (6 bases). V was cut by 4 bases and J by 0 bases, with 10 bases left in between. In germline, CDR1 is SGHNT, CDR2 YYREEE (reference sequence). The CDR3 covers 14 residues. CDR3 in DNA: TGTGCCAGCAGCCCACAGGGCATGAACACTGAAGCTTTCTTT. This translates into CASSPQGMNTEAFF.

In the case of this clone: The sample carries other DNA sequences with the same CDR3. The chain combines TRBV19 with TRBJ1-2, with unresolved D. The germline CDR1 and CDR2 sequences are LNHDA and SQIVND (reference sequence). Trimming shortened V by 5 bases and J by 7 bases, and 8 bases separated the two germline ends. The CDR3 is 11 residues long. In DNA, the CDR3 is TGTGCCAGTAGTCTCCCGGGTGGCTACACCTTC. Protein sequence: CASSLPGGYTF.

J is TRBJ1-2 and V is TRBV19; the D gene is possibly TRBD1 (5 bases). The CDR3 spans 16 residues. The germline gives CDR1 LNHDA, CDR2 SQIVND (reference sequence). V lost 6 bases and J lost 0, with 17 bases in between. The CDR3 nucleotides are TGTGCCAGTAGCGTCCGACAGTGGAAAGCTAACTATGGCTACACCTTC. It yields the protein CASSVRQWKANYGYTF.

The chain uses TRBV6-4 and TRBJ2-7; 12 bases agree with TRBD2. J was trimmed by 4 bases and V by 6 bases; bases with no gene match: 13. Per the germline V gene, CDR1 is MRHNA and CDR2 is SNTAGT. This CDR3 spans 17 amino acids. This CDR3 reads CASRIGLAGHPYYEQYF. The CDR3 DNA sequence: TGTGCCAGCAGAATTGGACTAGCGGGGCACCCGTATTACGAGCAGTACTTC.

In this sample, this clone turned up a few times. The chain carries TRBV4-2 and TRBJ1-4; 7 positions agree with TRBD1. Germline CDR1 is LGHNA and CDR2 is YNFKEQ. The CDR3 runs to 13 residues. V lost 9 bases and J lost 5; bases outside the gene matches: 6. The CDR3 DNA is TGTGCCAGTCAGGGGGGATTAAATGAAAAACTGTTTTTT. It specifies CASQGGLNEKLFF.

The chain couples TRBV11-3 to TRBJ2-7; 9 nucleotides agree with TRBD1. Germline V gives CDR1 SGHNT, CDR2 YENEEA. The J segment lost 5 bases and the V segment lost 5 bases, leaving 7 bases of the junction unmatched. The CDR3 loop spans 14 amino acids. The CDR3 nucleotides read TGTGCCAGCAGCCCCCGGGACAGGGCCCACGAGCAGTACTTC. Protein: CASSPRDRAHEQYF. The variable domain in full, with the rest retrieved from reference TRBV11-3 and TRBJ2-7, is EAGVVQSPRYKIIEKKQPVAFWCNPISGHNTLYWYLQNLGQGPELLIRYENEEAVDDSQLPKDRFSAERLKGVDSTLKIQPAELGDSAVYLCASSPRDRAHEQYFGPGTRLTVT.

This rearrangement joins TRBV27 to TRBJ2-7; the match to TRBD1 covers 8 bases. Trimming took 6 bases from V and 5 from J; bases not matched to a gene: 3. CDR1 and CDR2 (germline): MNHEY, SMNVEV (reference sequence). There are 12 residues in the CDR3. Written as DNA, the CDR3 is TGTGCCAGCAGCGACAGGGGCAACGAGCAGTACTTC. It is translated as CASSDRGNEQYF.

CDR3 sequence: CASSYSSGLYGYTF. In DNA form, the CDR3 reads TGTGCCAGCAGTTACTCTTCAGGCCTCTATGGCTACACCTTC. V gene TRBV6-5 combines with J gene TRBJ1-2; D gene uncertain. The CDR3 has 14 amino acids. V was cut by 0 bases and J by 4 bases, with 9 bases left in between. Germline CDR1 is MNHEY and CDR2 is SVGAGI.

The chain uses TRBV6-6 and TRBJ2-7; D not resolved. This CDR3 has 12 residues. V lost 2 bases to trimming and J lost 1 base, with 3 bases between them. In germline, CDR1 is MNHNY, CDR2 SVGAGI (reference sequence). Here the CDR3 DNA reads TGTGCCAGCAGTTACGAGTCCTACGAGCAGTACTTC. It yields the protein CASSYESYEQYF.

The table lists this clone with a few counts. This rearrangement joins TRBV25-1 to TRBJ2-2; maybe TRBD1 (5 bases). The V gene's germline CDR1 is MGHDK and CDR2 SYGVNS. The CDR3 spans 14 residues. V lost 0 bases, J lost 3 bases, and 5 bases lay in between. CDR3 bases: TGTGCCAGCAGTGAATACAGGGACACCGGGGAGCTGTTTTTT. Protein product: CASSEYRDTGELFF.

This clone showed up just once. The CDR3 region is CASRLQGRLDNEQFF. The CDR3 region has the DNA TGTGCCAGCAGACTACAGGGCCGATTGGACAATGAGCAGTTCTTC. The chain joins TRBV6-5 to TRBJ2-1; possibly TRBD1 for D (6 bases). CDR3 length: 15 residues. In germline, CDR1 is MNHEY, CDR2 SVGAGI. V was pared by 6 bases and J by 5 bases, with 17 bases between.

J is TRBJ2-2 and V is TRBV29-1; 10 nucleotides align to TRBD2. V shed 3 bases, J shed 5 bases, and the junction held 3 bases outside the gene matches. Per germline, CDR1 SQVTM and CDR2 ANQGSEA. The CDR3 extends over 14 amino acids. CDR3 amino acids: CSVEGLASTGELFF. The CDR3 nucleotides are TGCAGCGTTGAGGGACTAGCGAGTACCGGGGAGCTGTTTTTT.

This sequence joins TRBV27 and TRBJ2-7; the D gene is possibly TRBD1 (5 bases). CDR1 and CDR2 from the germline V gene are MNHEY and SMNVEV (reference sequence). Trimming cost V 2 bases and J 1 base, with 6 bases left between them. The CDR3 is 13 residues long. The CDR3 here is CASSLRGSYEQYF. The CDR3 DNA is TGTGCCAGCAGTTTAAGGGGTTCCTACGAGCAGTACTTC.

There are a few counts of this clone. The rearrangement joins TRBV28 to TRBJ2-7, with D possibly matching TRBD2 (5 bases). The germline gives CDR1 MDHEN, CDR2 SYDVKM. The CDR3 extends over 15 amino acids. V lost 3 bases to trimming and J lost 0 bases, with 12 bases between them. The CDR3, as DNA: TGTGCCAGCAGTTTGCTGGCGGGCAGCTCCTACGAGCAGTACTTC. Encoded protein: CASSLLAGSSYEQYF. Supplemented by reference TRBV28 and TRBJ2-7, the full variable domain reads DVKVTQSSRYLVKRTGEKVFLECVQDMDHENMFWYRQDPGLGLRLIYFSYDVKMKEKGDIPEGYSVSREKKERFSLILESASTNQTSMYLCASSLLAGSSYEQYFGPGTRLTVT.

V gene TRBV7-9 combines with J gene TRBJ2-7; D uncertain. Germline CDR1 reads SEHNR; CDR2 reads FQNEAQ (reference sequence). Trimming removed 6 bases from V and 0 bases from J, with 15 bases in between. The length of the CDR3 is 15 residues. The CDR3: CASSLILPSSYEQYF. The DNA for the CDR3 is TGTGCCAGCAGTTTAATCCTCCCCAGCTCCTACGAGCAGTACTTC.

This clone has only a few counts. J is TRBJ1-1 and V is TRBV7-3; TRBD1 is a possible D gene (6 bases). V lost 5 bases and J lost 1, with 8 bases in between. Germline assignment: CDR1 SGHTA and CDR2 FQGTGA. CDR3 length equals 13 residues. This CDR3 is CASSTTGNTEAFF. As DNA, the CDR3 is TGTGCCAGCAGCACGACAGGGAACACTGAAGCTTTCTTT. Using reference TRBV7-3 and TRBJ1-1 for the parts outside the CDR3, the full variable domain is GAGVSQTPSNKVTEKGKYVELRCDPISGHTALYWYRQSLGQGPEFLIYFQGTGAADDSGLPNDRFFAVRPEGSVSTLKIQRTERGDSAVYLCASSTTGNTEAFFGQGTRLTVV.

V usage is TRBV5-4 and J usage is TRBJ2-3, with TRBD1 matching over 8 bases. CDR3 size: 14 residues. The V gene end was trimmed by 4 bases and the J gene end by 4 bases; junction bases not matched to a gene: 5. Germline V gene data show CDR1 as SGHNT and CDR2 as YYREEE (reference sequence). The CDR3 nucleotides are TGTGCCAGCAGCCTATGGGACAGGTCAGATACGCAGTATTTT. Translated, it gives CASSLWDRSDTQYF.

This chain connects TRBV27 to TRBJ2-7, with 7 bases aligning to TRBD2. J gave up 0 bases and V 4 bases, and 6 bases lay outside the gene matches. The CDR3 covers 15 residues. Germline V gives CDR1 MNHEY, CDR2 SMNVEV (reference sequence). This CDR3 reads CASSWGGFSSYEQYF. CDR3 nucleotides: TGTGCCAGCAGTTGGGGGGGGTTTAGCTCCTACGAGCAGTACTTC.

The V gene is TRBV7-2, the J gene TRBJ2-3, with D perhaps TRBD2 (6 bases). Germline V gives CDR1 SGHTA, CDR2 FQGNSA. Trimming took 6 bases from V and 2 from J, leaving 15 bases between them. CDR3 length equals 15 residues. The CDR3: CASSKEGLDTDTQYF. The DNA for the CDR3 is TGTGCCAGCAGTAAGGAGGGTCTAGACACAGATACGCAGTATTTT.

This clone appeared a few times. The chain employs TRBV4-2 and TRBJ2-2; 7 bases match TRBD1. Trimming took 0 bases from V and 7 from J; bases not matched to a gene: 11. The CDR3 contains 17 residues. Germline lookup yields CDR1 LGHNA and CDR2 YNFKEQ. The CDR3 coding sequence is TGTGCCAGCAGCCAAGAAGAGCAGGGGGTAGGGAACGGGGAGCTGTTTTTT. Translating it yields CASSQEEQGVGNGELFF.

This clone was counted between two and nine times. V usage is TRBV29-1 and J usage is TRBJ1-2; D might be TRBD1 (5 bases). V lost 5 bases, J lost 6 bases, and 19 bases lay in between. The CDR3 loop spans 14 amino acids. The germline V gene encodes CDR1 SQVTM and CDR2 ANQGSEA. The chain's CDR3 is CSVSRGGLVDGYTF. For the CDR3, the DNA is TGCAGCGTTAGTAGGGGAGGGCTAGTAGATGGCTACACCTTC.

The chain couples TRBV29-1 to TRBJ2-7; a weak D match, TRBD2 (5 bases). CDR3 length: 17 amino acids. Trimming cost V 0 bases and J 6 bases, with 24 bases left between them. The germline V gene has CDR1 SQVTM and CDR2 ANQGSEA. In DNA, the CDR3 is TGCAGCGTTGAAGATCCCCAGACTTGGCAAAGCGGCGGCGAGCAGTACTTC. Protein sequence: CSVEDPQTWQSGGEQYF.

This clone occurred once. The CDR3 DNA reads as TGTGCCAGTCAGGGGGCTGAGGGGACCTACGAGCAGTACTTC. Its protein product is CASQGAEGTYEQYF. The J gene is TRBJ2-7, the V gene TRBV6-5; 8 positions agree with TRBD1. The J segment lost 2 bases and the V segment lost 9 bases, leaving 9 bases of the junction unmatched. The length of the CDR3 is 14 residues. Looked up from germline, CDR1 is MNHEY and CDR2 is SVGAGI.